The present T cell receptor (beta chain) was sequenced within a study of blood T cell repertoires in COVID-19. Here immunoSEQ multiplex PCR was the method, and the copy in TCRdb shows in-frame clones only, minus some. The sample records around 99,000 clones, over 75% being singletons. V lost 4 bases and J lost 0, with 13 bases in between. Germline assignment: CDR1 MRHNA and CDR2 SNTAGT. The CDR3 has 17 residues. The chain employs TRBV6-4 and TRBJ2-6; TRBD1 is a possible D gene (5 bases). The receptor's source is a woman in her 50s with acute or convalescent COVID-19. The material sequenced was peripheral blood. The CDR3: CASSVGQLSSGANVLTF. The CDR3 DNA follows: TGTGCCAGCAGTGTTGGACAACTGAGCTCTGGGGCCAACGTCCTGACTTTC.